These 28 T cell receptor beta chains share one sample of origin, sequenced in a study of blood T cell repertoires in COVID-19. Libraries were prepared by immunoSEQ multiplex PCR; TCRdb keeps only in-frame clonotypes and omits some of them. The sample carries about 99,000 clones, approximately 88% recorded once. Sequencing was performed on peripheral blood. All receptors derive from a human donor in a cohort sampled during active COVID-19.

The J gene is TRBJ2-5, the V gene TRBV5-8, with 8 positions matching TRBD2. Germline lookup yields CDR1 SGHTS and CDR2 YDEGEE. V lost 4 bases and J lost 4; bases outside the gene matches: 6. The CDR3 covers 14 residues. The CDR3 nucleotides read TGTGCCAGCAGCGCGGGGGGAGGACGAGAGACCCAGTACTTC. Amino acids: CASSAGGGRETQYF.

The chain couples TRBV4-2 to TRBJ2-7; 11 bases align to TRBD2. J was trimmed by 1 base and V by 4 bases; bases with no gene match: 6. Germline lookup yields CDR1 LGHNA and CDR2 YNFKEQ. The CDR3 has 16 residues. DNA for the CDR3: TGTGCCAGCAGCCTGGCCGGGACTAGCGGTTCCTACGAGCAGTACTTC. It yields the protein CASSLAGTSGSYEQYF.

The rearrangement uses TRBV28 and TRBJ2-3; D perhaps matches TRBD1 (5 bases). The CDR3 loop spans 13 amino acids. Germline CDR1 reads MDHEN; CDR2 reads SYDVKM. The ends were cut back, 6 bases at V and 3 bases at J, with 10 bases in the middle. DNA of the CDR3: TGTGCCAGCAGAAAGCAGGGAACAGATACGCAGTATTTT. Its protein is CASRKQGTDTQYF.

The J gene is TRBJ2-7, the V gene TRBV28; unclear D gene. Between the trimmed V and J ends, which lost 6 bases and 6 bases, there was a span of 12 bases. The CDR3 is 12 residues long. Germline CDR1 MDHEN, CDR2 SYDVKM. Here the CDR3 reads CASSPSGFEQYF. The CDR3 bases are TGTGCCAGCAGCCCCTCCGGGTTCGAGCAGTACTTC.

This clone came up a few times. The V gene is TRBV6-1, the J gene TRBJ1-5; 9 bases match TRBD1. The CDR3 loop spans 17 amino acids. V shed 3 bases and J 0 bases; nucleotides not matched to a gene: 6. The germline gives CDR1 MNHNS, CDR2 SASEGT. For the CDR3, the DNA is TGTGCCAGCAGTGAGTACAGGGGGCTGTATAGCAATCAGCCCCAGCATTTT. Translating gives CASSEYRGLYSNQPQHF.

V usage is TRBV30 and J usage is TRBJ1-2; TRBD1 matches at 12 bases. Germline assignment: CDR1 GTSNPN and CDR2 SVGIG (reference sequence). V dropped 2 bases and J dropped 6; count of bases not matched to a gene: 7. The CDR3 runs 15 residues. In DNA form, the CDR3 reads TGTGCCTGGAGTACCGGGACAGGGGGCGTTAATGGCTACACCTTC. It encodes CAWSTGTGGVNGYTF.

This chain uses TRBV11-3 with TRBJ1-5; weak D call: TRBD1 (6 bases). The CDR3 runs to 15 residues. CDR1 is SGHNT and CDR2 is YENEEA in the germline V gene. V was pared by 5 bases and J by 5 bases, with 16 bases between. This chain's CDR3 is CASSHRQDRDQPQHF. DNA for the CDR3: TGTGCCAGCAGCCACAGACAGGACCGTGATCAGCCCCAGCATTTT.

The chain couples TRBV7-8 to TRBJ2-3; 11 bases align to TRBD2. After removal of 5 bases from V and 4 bases from J, the junction contained 11 bases not matched to a gene. This CDR3 region has 17 residues. Germline lookup yields CDR1 SGHVS and CDR2 FQNEAQ. The CDR3 nucleotides are TGTGCCAGCAGCCCAAAGGATAGCGGGAGGGCCCCAGATACGCAGTATTTT. Translated: CASSPKDSGRAPDTQYF.

This rearrangement joins TRBV20-1 to TRBJ1-2, with unresolved D. Trimming cost V 2 bases and J 4 bases, with 5 bases left between them. There are 11 residues in the CDR3. Germline assignment: CDR1 DFQATT and CDR2 SNEGSKA (reference sequence). CDR3 DNA sequence: TGCAGTGCTAGACCAGGCTATGGCTACACCTTC. Its protein product is CSARPGYGYTF.

This clone was seen at least ten times. The rearrangement uses TRBV27 and TRBJ2-1; 9 bases map to TRBD2. CDR3 size: 15 residues. CDR1 is MNHEY and CDR2 is SMNVEV in the germline V gene (reference sequence). V lost 3 bases to trimming and J lost 3 bases; unmatched junction nucleotides: 3. Here the CDR3 reads CASSFAGGHYNEQFF. In nucleotides, the CDR3 is TGTGCCAGCAGTTTCGCGGGGGGGCACTACAATGAGCAGTTCTTC.

This chain connects TRBV4-3 to TRBJ2-1; 9 nucleotides align to TRBD2. V lost 1 base and J lost 3; bases outside the gene matches: 7. Germline values: CDR1 LGHNA, CDR2 YSLEER. The CDR3 runs to 17 residues. The chain's CDR3 is CASSQGLLAGYYNEQFF. CDR3 in DNA: TGCGCCAGCAGCCAAGGCCTACTAGCGGGCTACTACAATGAGCAGTTCTTC.

This clone occurred once. The chain uses TRBV19 and TRBJ2-7, with TRBD2 as a possible D gene (7 bases). With 3 bases removed from V and 0 bases from J, the gap between germline ends came to 18 bases. Germline V gene data show CDR1 as LNHDA and CDR2 as SQIVND (reference sequence). The CDR3 extends over 17 amino acids. The CDR3: CASSIRGAQRSSYEQYF. The CDR3, as DNA: TGTGCCAGTAGTATTCGGGGGGCGCAAAGAAGCTCCTACGAGCAGTACTTC.

J is TRBJ2-2 and V is TRBV7-6, with D possibly being TRBD2 (5 bases). Germline lookup yields CDR1 SGHVS and CDR2 FNYEAQ. The CDR3 has 15 amino acids. The V end was cut by 0 bases, the J end by 4 bases, with 9 bases between. CDR3 loop: CASSLAGEGTGELFF. The CDR3 region has the DNA TGTGCCAGCAGCTTAGCGGGAGAGGGCACCGGGGAGCTGTTTTTT. The full variable domain, completed using reference TRBV7-6 and TRBJ2-2, is GAGVSQSPRYKVTKRGQDVALRCDPISGHVSLYWYRQALGQGPEFLTYFNYEAQQDKSGLPNDRFSAERPEGSISTLTIQRTEQRDSAMYRCASSLAGEGTGELFFGEGSRLTVL.

This clone was picked up one time. This chain joins TRBV18 and TRBJ1-1; D perhaps matches TRBD1 (5 bases). CDR3 size: 17 residues. The germline V and J ends were trimmed by 3 bases and 2 bases, with 19 bases remaining between them. Germline V gene data show CDR1 as KGHSH and CDR2 as LQKENI. In DNA form, the CDR3 reads TGTGCCAGCTCACCCAGGGAGGGTCACGCAGGAAACACTGAAGCTTTCTTT. Protein sequence: CASSPREGHAGNTEAFF.

The chain joins TRBV30 to TRBJ2-1; TRBD2 agrees at 8 bases. The CDR3 spans 14 residues. V was pared by 1 base and J by 6 bases, with 5 bases of the junction left unmatched. Germline CDR1 reads GTSNPN; CDR2 reads SVGIG (reference sequence). As DNA, the CDR3 is TGTGCCTGGAGTGCAGGGGCGGGGGGCAATGAGCAGTTCTTC. Residues: CAWSAGAGGNEQFF. Supplemented by reference TRBV30 and TRBJ2-1, the full variable domain reads SQTIHQWPATLVQPVGSPLSLECTVEGTSNPNLYWYRQAAGRGLQLLFYSVGIGQISSEVPQNLSASRPQDRQFILSSKKLLLSDSGFYLCAWSAGAGGNEQFFGPGTRLTVL.

This clone was seen only once. This chain links TRBV21-1 with TRBJ2-7; TRBD2 is the table's D call, not checked against the DNA. TRBV21-1 corresponds to a pseudogene. The CDR3 has 12 amino acids. DNA for the CDR3: TGTGCCAGCAGTCGGGGGAGCTACGAGCAGTACTTC. Protein sequence: CASSRGSYEQYF.

CDR3: CASSKKNTGGACGYTF. CDR3 DNA sequence: TGTGCCAGCAGCAAAAAAAATACGGGGGGCGCTTGTGGCTACACCTTC. The chain couples TRBV21-1 to TRBJ1-2. TRBV21-1 is annotated as a pseudogene. The CDR3 runs to 16 residues.

The chain couples TRBV14 to TRBJ1-6; weak D call: TRBD1 (6 bases). Between the trimmed V and J ends, which lost 1 base and 9 bases, there was a span of 28 bases. The CDR3 has 20 residues. Germline V gives CDR1 SGHDN, CDR2 FVKESK. The CDR3 loop is CASSQVSIGGHGTSFSPLHF. The CDR3 bases are TGTGCCAGCAGCCAAGTTTCGATCGGCGGGCACGGGACATCGTTTTCACCCCTCCACTTT.

The chain links TRBV20-1 to TRBJ2-3; the D gene is possibly TRBD2 (6 bases). The CDR3 loop spans 11 amino acids. Germline V gene sequence: CDR1 DFQATT, CDR2 SNEGSKA (reference sequence). V lost 8 bases and J 3 bases, leaving 9 bases between the germline ends. The CDR3 DNA is TGCAGTACTGGGGGGACAGATACGCAGTATTTT. This translates into CSTGGTDTQYF.

The genes are TRBV10-2 and TRBJ2-3, with 7 positions matching TRBD1. The V segment lost 3 bases and the J segment 6 bases; nucleotides outside the gene matches: 9. This CDR3 region has 15 residues. CDR1 and CDR2 (germline): WSHSY, SAAADI. The CDR3 spells CASSEFGTELDTQYF. The CDR3 DNA reads as TGCGCCAGCAGTGAATTCGGGACAGAGCTGGATACGCAGTATTTT.

The gene calls are TRBV5-4 and TRBJ2-5, with 7 bases identical to TRBD2. The V gene end was trimmed by 4 bases and the J gene end by 2 bases; junction bases not matched to a gene: 8. CDR3 length: 15 amino acids. Germline-derived CDR1 and CDR2 are SGHNT and YYREEE (reference sequence). CDR3 sequence (DNA): TGTGCCAGCAGCCCCGGGGGAGGGCGGCAAGAGACCCAGTACTTC. Its translation: CASSPGGGRQETQYF.

The CDR3 is CASSPLPSGSDTDTQYF. The CDR3 DNA sequence: TGTGCCAGCAGCCCCTTGCCCAGCGGGTCAGACACAGATACGCAGTATTTT. The chain employs TRBV3-1 (or the pseudogene TRBV3-2) and TRBJ2-3; maybe TRBD2 (6 bases). This CDR3 spans 17 amino acids. Trimming cost V 4 bases and J 2 bases, with 19 bases left between them. The germline gives CDR1 LGHDT, CDR2 YNNKEL (reference sequence).

The chain joins TRBV2 to TRBJ1-2; 7 bases are a match to TRBD1. This CDR3 has 14 residues. The germline gives CDR1 SNHLY, CDR2 FYNNEI. After removal of 6 bases from V and 6 bases from J, the junction contained 10 bases not matched to a gene. The DNA of the CDR3 is TGTGCCAGCAGACAAGCACAGGGGATTGATGGCTACACCTTC. Residues: CASRQAQGIDGYTF.

The chain couples TRBV28 to TRBJ1-5; the D is unclear. The CDR3 extends over 16 amino acids. Trimming removed 6 bases from V and 7 bases from J, with 22 bases in between. The germline CDR1 and CDR2 sequences are MDHEN and SYDVKM. The CDR3: CASSPVGEGQIQPQHF. The CDR3 DNA follows: TGTGCCAGCAGCCCCGTGGGCGAGGGCCAAATCCAGCCCCAGCATTTT.

This clone has only a few counts. This chain connects TRBV10-3 to TRBJ1-1, with 8 bases matching TRBD1. The CDR3 totals 13 residues. CDR1 and CDR2 from the germline V gene are ENHRY and SYGVKD. Germline trimming cut 2 bases from V and 4 bases from J; bases unmatched to any gene: 0. CDR3 nucleotides: TGTGCCATCAGTGAGGGGACAGGCACTGAAGCTTTCTTT. The encoded protein is CAISEGTGTEAFF.

The chain employs TRBV25-1 and TRBJ2-3; 9 nucleotides align to TRBD2. Losses at the gene ends were 4 bases for V and 4 bases for J; bases not matched to a gene: 3. CDR3 size: 14 residues. From germline, CDR1 is MGHDK and CDR2 SYGVNS. CDR3 loop: CASSVGGRADTQYF. CDR3 coding DNA: TGTGCCAGCAGTGTGGGCGGGAGGGCAGATACGCAGTATTTT.

V is TRBV28 and J is TRBJ1-6, with TRBD1 matching 7 bases. CDR1 is MDHEN and CDR2 is SYDVKM in the germline V gene. The V gene end was trimmed by 5 bases and the J gene end by 10 bases; junction bases not matched to a gene: 11. This CDR3 has 15 residues. The CDR3, as DNA: TGTGCCAGCAGTATGAACAGGGGAAGGGGGTCACCCCTCCACTTT. Its protein is CASSMNRGRGSPLHF.

The gene calls are TRBV4-1 and TRBJ1-5; D possibly corresponds to TRBD1 (5 bases). Trimming took 0 bases from V and 7 from J, leaving 13 bases between them. There are 15 residues in the CDR3. Germline CDR1 MGHRA, CDR2 YSYEKL. CDR3 sequence reads: CASSQDLGTGQPQHF. The DNA of the CDR3 is TGCGCCAGCAGCCAAGATCTAGGGACTGGACAGCCCCAGCATTTT.